One T cell receptor beta chain is described in this entry. All enrollees were roughly 18 to 90 years old and from roughly 26 US areas. Exposed enrollees had met someone with a PCR-confirmed or clinician-diagnosed COVID-19 case at some point within the 2 weeks before study entry. Sequencing was performed with immunoSEQ multiplex PCR; in TCRdb, only in-frame clones are kept and a portion is missing. The repertoire includes about 140,000 clones, approximately 83% of them detected once, and roughly 5% sits in the top ten. This sample was taken from a study of blood T cell repertoires in COVID-19. Study-level information: PBMCs, B-cell-depleted T cells, or T cells were the source of the cDNA or gDNA that made up the material.

V shed 4 bases and J 3 bases; nucleotides not matched to a gene: 8. This CDR3 is built from 14 residues. CDR1 and CDR2 from the germline V gene are GTSNPN and SVGIG (reference sequence). The receptor comes from a man aged 65 to 79 who had been exposed to COVID-19. Sequences were obtained from PBMCs or T cells enriched from blood (not recorded which). The V and J genes are TRBV30 and TRBJ1-1; TRBD1 matches 7 bases. CDR3 nucleotides: TGTGCCTGGATTAACAGGGGCGTTGACACTGAAGCTTTCTTT. Translation gives CAWINRGVDTEAFF.